The clone carrying this TCR beta chain turned up a few times. The antigen remains undetermined. CDR3 length: 16 residues. Per germline, CDR1 DFQATT and CDR2 SNEGSKA (reference sequence). J was trimmed by 0 bases and V by 5 bases; bases with no gene match: 7. TCR beta CDR3 sequences were amplified from RNA transcripts. With the HTBI primer set, the TCR CDR3 went through a first round of RT-PCR. In TCRdb, the multiplex PCR reads were re-called with MiXCR into one record per CDR3 protein. Of about 640,000 distinct CDR3 sequences listed, about 14% are singletons. These data originate in a study of T cells in Graves' hyperthyroidism and ophthalmopathy. Clinical symptoms, serum thyroxine, TRAb, thyroid ultrasound and orbital computed tomography established diagnosis. Broader study findings: Model predictions of ophthalmopathy came a median 6.5 months before onset.

The TCR comes from a woman between 50 and 59 years old with Graves' ophthalmopathy. The V call is TRBV20-1, the J call TRBJ2-6; the match to TRBD1 covers 7 bases. Sequencing input: blood. CDR3: CSAWDSINSGANVLTF. The CDR3 region has the DNA TGCAGTGCTTGGGACAGTATTAACTCTGGGGCCAACGTCCTGACTTTC.